These T cell receptor beta chains were read from a single sample in a study of cytomegalovirus exposure and HLA in healthy donors. TCRdb's table, derived via immunoSEQ multiplex PCR, lists solely in-frame clones and lacks some. Seen here are approximately 160,000 clones, around 77% observed once, and the top ten hold 1.6%. Sequencing input: PBMCs. Receptors were obtained from a woman in her twenties or thirties in good health and CMV-seronegative. Each CDR3 is given without its conserved first and last residue.

>TRBV7-8|TRBJ2-7
ASSLGTAYEQY
>TRBV21-1|TRBJ2-7
ASSKGAVLHYEQY
>TRBV6-1|TRBJ2-7
ASSALQGAPSYEQY
>TRBV5-6|TRBJ1-2
ASSSGNT
>TRBV7-9|TRBJ2-1
ASSALSGGGFNEQF
>TRBV6-1|TRBJ1-1
ASSTGEGTEAF
>TRBV11-3|TRBJ2-1
ASSWTSGLIGGEQF
>TRBV27|TRBJ1-4
ASSSYRVSTNEKLF
>TRBV18|TRBJ1-3
ASSVGTGNIGNTIY
>TRBV7-9|TRBJ2-1
ASSPGTSGRVNEQF
>TRBV5-6|TRBJ1-5
ASSLDGRWQPQH
>TRBV6-1|TRBJ2-5
ASSEDRGETQY
>TRBV9|TRBJ2-7
ASSGASGAYEQY
>TRBV9|TRBJ2-7
ASSTRTGSYEQY
>TRBV6-5|TRBJ1-3
ASSYQWGPGNTIY
>TRBV7-2|TRBJ1-1
ASSTDRVTALPEAF
>TRBV10-2|TRBJ2-4
ASSTSLGQGAKNIQY
>TRBV30|TRBJ1-3
AWSPRTVGNTIY
>TRBV28|TRBJ2-5
ASSLVRDSQETQY
>TRBV6-1|TRBJ2-7
ASRATVGTYEQY
>TRBV28|TRBJ2-7
ASSSPGTAPYEQY
>TRBV6-6|TRBJ1-5
ASRAGIGLNYQPQH
>TRBV5-6|TRBJ1-3
ASSWQGAGNTIY
>TRBV27|TRBJ1-4
ASSPGHSGEKLF
>TRBV5-1|TRBJ2-6
ASSGGLAGESAGANVLT
>TRBV28|TRBJ2-3
ASSLAGFTDTQY
>TRBV6-1|TRBJ1-3
ASSEYGRGSTGNTIY
>TRBV19|TRBJ1-5
ASSIPRGEGVINQPQH
>TRBV5-1|TRBJ1-4
ASRTEGADEKLF
>TRBV11-2|TRBJ1-1
ASSLGLEFPNTEAF
>TRBV7-3|TRBJ1-2
ASSPTPASGYT
>TRBV5-6|TRBJ1-3
ASSLDRGNTIY
>TRBV5-1|TRBJ2-7
ASSLTSLTSEQY
>TRBV19|TRBJ1-5
ASSIDAGRGSPQH
>TRBV7-2|TRBJ1-2
ASSLVSGQGNGYT
>TRBV29-1|TRBJ2-2
SVGRGETNTGELF
>TRBV19|TRBJ2-1
ASEPGLAFNEQF
>TRBV4-2|TRBJ2-7
ASSQEVAGGGRNEQY
>TRBV30|TRBJ1-2
AWSQDRDYGYT
>TRBV5-8|TRBJ1-2
ASSVPLRPYGYT
>TRBV6-1|TRBJ2-7
ASGYEGYEQY
>TRBV11-2|TRBJ2-1
ASSLGGQLNSYNEQF
>TRBV5-1|TRBJ2-7
ASSPRGGESYEQY
>TRBV19|TRBJ1-2
ASSPRDRDGYT
>TRBV28|TRBJ1-5
ASSRTGHSNQPQH
>TRBV9|TRBJ1-2
ASSVGTDGTGDKGT
>TRBV10-3|TRBJ1-1
AISELEGGAENTEAF
>TRBV7-8|TRBJ2-1
ASSFEVTRENEQF
>TRBV19|TRBJ2-1
ASSDEGQAYNEQF